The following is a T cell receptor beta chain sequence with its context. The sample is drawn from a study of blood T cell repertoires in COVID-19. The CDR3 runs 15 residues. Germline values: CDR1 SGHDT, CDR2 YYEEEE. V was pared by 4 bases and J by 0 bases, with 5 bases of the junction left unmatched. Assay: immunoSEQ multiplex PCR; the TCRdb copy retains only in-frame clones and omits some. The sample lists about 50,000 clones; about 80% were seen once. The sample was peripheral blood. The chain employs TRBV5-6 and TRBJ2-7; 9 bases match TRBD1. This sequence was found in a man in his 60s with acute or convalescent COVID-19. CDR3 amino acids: CASSQPGQGSYEQYF. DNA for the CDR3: TGTGCCAGCAGCCAACCGGGACAGGGCTCCTACGAGCAGTACTTC.